Below, 32 T cell receptor beta chains from the same sample are listed, as sequenced in a study of blood T cell repertoires in COVID-19. Method: immunoSEQ multiplex PCR; TCRdb's copy keeps in-frame clones and lacks some. The sample consists of about 210,000 clones, 83% of them appearing once. Sequences were obtained from peripheral blood. The receptor set was obtained from a man over 45 with active or convalescent COVID-19.

The chain couples TRBV10-2 to TRBJ1-1, with TRBD1 matching 7 bases. The CDR3 has 15 amino acids. Trimming took 7 bases from V and 7 from J; bases not matched to a gene: 15. CDR1 and CDR2 (germline): WSHSY, SAAADI. The CDR3 region is CASTGLGGRGVEAFF. The CDR3, as DNA: TGCGCCAGCACGGGCTTAGGGGGCAGAGGTGTTGAAGCTTTCTTT.

To note about this clone: The identical CDR3 is also encoded by other nucleotide sequences in the sample. This CDR3 is CSASPLNTEAFF. The CDR3, as DNA: TGCAGTGCTAGTCCCCTCAACACTGAAGCTTTCTTT. J is TRBJ1-1 and V is TRBV20-1; D unresolved. The CDR3 has 12 residues. Germline loops: CDR1 DFQATT, CDR2 SNEGSKA (reference sequence). The V gene lost 3 bases and the J gene lost 2 bases, with 7 bases spanning the gap.

The chain couples TRBV6-1 to TRBJ1-4; TRBD1 agrees at 8 bases. The CDR3 has 16 amino acids. CDR1 is MNHNS and CDR2 is SASEGT in the germline V gene. The V gene end was trimmed by 4 bases and the J gene end by 10 bases; junction bases not matched to a gene: 14. CDR3 bases: TGTGCCAGCAGTGGAGCAGACAGGGGCGCTATTGGAAAACTGTTTTTT. As protein: CASSGADRGAIGKLFF.

The rearrangement uses TRBV14 and TRBJ1-1; perhaps TRBD1 as D (5 bases). Looked up from germline, CDR1 is SGHDN and CDR2 is FVKESK. The CDR3 has 13 residues. V shed 5 bases and J shed 0 bases, with 7 bases lying between them. The CDR3 region has the DNA TGTGCCAGCAGCAGACAGATGAACACTGAAGCTTTCTTT. Amino acid sequence: CASSRQMNTEAFF. Drawing the rest from reference TRBV14 and TRBJ1-1, the complete variable domain is EAGVTQFPSHSVIEKGQTVTLRCDPISGHDNLYWYRRVMGKEIKFLLHFVKESKQDESGMPNNRFLAERTGGTYSTLKVQPAELEDSGVYFCASSRQMNTEAFFGQGTRLTVV.

V and J are TRBV5-1 and TRBJ2-5; 10 nucleotides line up with TRBD1. This CDR3 has 16 amino acids. Germline-derived CDR1 and CDR2 are SGHRS and YFSETQ. V dropped 0 bases and J dropped 5; count of bases not matched to a gene: 7. The chain's CDR3 is CASSLAVTGGGETQYF. As DNA, the CDR3 is TGCGCCAGCAGCTTGGCCGTGACAGGGGGCGGCGAGACCCAGTACTTC.

V is TRBV28 and J is TRBJ1-1; 7 nucleotides align to TRBD1. Trimming at V came to 6 bases and at J to 4 bases, leaving 8 bases not matched to a gene. Germline lookup yields CDR1 MDHEN and CDR2 SYDVKM. The CDR3 has 14 residues. Written as DNA, the CDR3 is TGTGCCAGCAGAAAACAGGGGCCCCCCACTGAAGCTTTCTTT. It encodes CASRKQGPPTEAFF.

The genes are TRBV6-1 and TRBJ2-5; tentatively, D is TRBD2 (5 bases). In germline, CDR1 is MNHNS, CDR2 SASEGT. Trimming shortened V by 3 bases and J by 5 bases, and 16 bases separated the two germline ends. This CDR3 has 15 amino acids. CDR3 protein: CASSDSEVARETQYF. CDR3 coding DNA: TGTGCCAGCAGTGATTCGGAGGTAGCAAGGGAGACCCAGTACTTC.

The V gene is TRBV21-1, the J gene TRBJ2-5; whether TRBD2, the table's D call, matches the DNA was not checked. TRBV21-1 is deemed a pseudogene. CDR3 length: 17 residues. The CDR3, as DNA: TGTGCCAGCAGCCAGGCCATTCTAGCGGGGGTTCAAGAGACCCAGTACTTC. Protein product: CASSQAILAGVQETQYF.

The chain links TRBV2 to TRBJ1-1, with 11 positions matching TRBD1. CDR1 SNHLY and CDR2 FYNNEI come from the germline V gene. V lost 6 bases, J lost 2 bases, and 11 bases stayed unmatched. This CDR3 contains 17 residues. The CDR3 nucleotides read TGTGCCAGCAGGGACCCCGGGACAGGGGGGTTAAACACTGAAGCTTTCTTT. Protein: CASRDPGTGGLNTEAFF.

Remarks on this clone: A much bigger clone sits one base away, suggesting this may be a read error. The chain is built from TRBV11-1 and TRBJ2-3; 11 bases align to TRBD2. The CDR3 runs 16 residues. Germline loops: CDR1 SGHAT, CDR2 FQDESV (reference sequence). The V and J ends lost 5 bases and 0 bases, in that order; junction bases with no gene match: 4. The CDR3 loop is CASSRRTSGSTDTQYF. The CDR3 coding sequence is TGTGCCAGCAGCCGCCGGACTAGCGGGAGCACAGATACGCAGTATTTT.

This chain joins TRBV11-3 and TRBJ2-5; 7 nucleotides line up with TRBD2. The CDR3 extends over 16 amino acids. V lost 2 bases, J lost 5 bases, and 11 bases stayed unmatched. Germline CDR1 is SGHNT and CDR2 is YENEEA. The CDR3 DNA sequence: TGTGCCAGCAGCTTACGCGGGGGAGGGCGGAGCGAGACCCAGTACTTC. Translated, it gives CASSLRGGGRSETQYF.

The V and J genes are TRBV14 and TRBJ1-2, with D unresolved. The V end was cut by 1 base, the J end by 6 bases, with 9 bases between. The length of the CDR3 is 13 residues. Per germline, CDR1 SGHDN and CDR2 FVKESK. This CDR3 is CASSQVHSHGYTF. The CDR3 DNA sequence: TGTGCCAGCAGCCAAGTGCACAGCCATGGCTACACCTTC. Looking up the rest from reference TRBV14 and TRBJ1-2 gives the full variable domain: EAGVTQFPSHSVIEKGQTVTLRCDPISGHDNLYWYRRVMGKEIKFLLHFVKESKQDESGMPNNRFLAERTGGTYSTLKVQPAELEDSGVYFCASSQVHSHGYTFGSGTRLTVV.

This sequence joins TRBV3-1 (or the pseudogene TRBV3-2) and TRBJ2-1, with D possibly TRBD2 on 6 matching bases. Between the trimmed V and J ends, which lost 3 bases and 9 bases, there was a span of 12 bases. This CDR3 spans 13 amino acids. Germline CDR1 reads LGHDT; CDR2 reads YNNKEL (reference sequence). CDR3 region: CASSQTGLGEQFF. In DNA form, the CDR3 reads TGTGCCAGCAGCCAGACGGGACTCGGTGAGCAGTTCTTC.

The gene calls are TRBV11-2 and TRBJ2-7, with a tentative D call TRBD1 (5 bases). This CDR3 has 15 residues. With 0 bases removed from V and 4 bases from J, the gap between germline ends came to 13 bases. Germline V gene data show CDR1 as SGHAT and CDR2 as FQNNGV. CDR3 sequence: CASSLDGRVEYEQYF. The CDR3 coding sequence is TGTGCCAGCAGCTTAGATGGCAGGGTCGAATACGAGCAGTACTTC. Based on the CDR3 plus reference TRBV11-2 and TRBJ2-7, the full variable domain is EAGVAQSPRYKIIEKRQSVAFWCNPISGHATLYWYQQILGQGPKLLIQFQNNGVVDDSQLPKDRFSAERLKGVDSTLKIQPAKLEDSAVYLCASSLDGRVEYEQYFGPGTRLTVT.

Only a few counts were recorded for this clone. The chain combines TRBV28 with TRBJ1-2; 9 bases line up with TRBD1. With 11 bases clipped from V and 8 bases from J, the junction kept 9 bases outside the gene matches. The CDR3 length is 12 residues. CDR1 and CDR2 from the germline V gene are MDHEN and SYDVKM. As DNA, the CDR3 is TGTGCCGCTGTCGGGACAGGGCGCGGCTACACCTTC. As protein: CAAVGTGRGYTF.

The rearrangement uses TRBV3-1 (or the pseudogene TRBV3-2) and TRBJ2-7; D gene ambiguous. This CDR3 has 15 amino acids. The ends were cut back, 1 base at V and 4 bases at J, with 14 bases in the middle. In germline, CDR1 is LGHDT, CDR2 YNNKEL (reference sequence). CDR3 sequence (DNA): TGTGCCAGCAGCCAAGGACGCTACTATCAATACGAGCAGTACTTC. Translated, it gives CASSQGRYYQYEQYF.

This chain links TRBV6-6 with TRBJ2-7; 7 bases line up with TRBD1. Germline V CDR1 and CDR2: MNHNY, SVGAGI (reference sequence). V lost 10 bases, J lost 7 bases, and 10 bases stayed unmatched. The CDR3 has 12 amino acids. The CDR3 bases are TGTGCCATCAGGGGAACAGGGGAAGAGCAGTACTTC. This gives the protein CAIRGTGEEQYF.

The rearrangement joins TRBV19 to TRBJ2-1; a weak D match, TRBD1 (5 bases). CDR1 is LNHDA and CDR2 is SQIVND in the germline V gene (reference sequence). This CDR3 is 15 amino acids long. Trimming took 1 base from V and 6 from J, leaving 13 bases between them. The CDR3 coding sequence is TGTGCCAGTAGTATAGGTGACAGCGTATTCAATGAGCAGTTCTTC. Its translation: CASSIGDSVFNEQFF.

The chain links TRBV9 to TRBJ2-1; D remains unclear. The length of the CDR3 is 12 residues. V was clipped by 0 bases and J by 7 bases, with 5 bases between them. Germline V gene lookup returns CDR1 SGDLS and CDR2 YYNGEE. The CDR3 DNA reads as TGTGCCAGCAGCGTAGTCGAGAATGAGCAGTTCTTC. It yields the protein CASSVVENEQFF. Drawing the rest from reference TRBV9 and TRBJ2-1, the complete variable domain is DSGVTQTPKHLITATGQRVTLRCSPRSGDLSVYWYQQSLDQGLQFLIQYYNGEERAKGNILERFSAQQFPDLHSELNLSSLELGDSALYFCASSVVENEQFFGPGTRLTVL.

This chain uses TRBV30 with TRBJ1-2, with D perhaps matching TRBD1 (6 bases). Per germline, CDR1 GTSNPN and CDR2 SVGIG (reference sequence). CDR3 size: 13 residues. Trimming shortened V by 3 bases and J by 7 bases, and 15 bases separated the two germline ends. The CDR3 loop is CAWRGTGTRGYTF. The CDR3, as DNA: TGTGCCTGGAGGGGCACAGGGACCCGTGGCTACACCTTC.

This rearrangement joins TRBV18 to TRBJ1-2; perhaps TRBD1 as D (6 bases). Germline assignment: CDR1 KGHSH and CDR2 LQKENI. The V and J ends lost 1 base and 5 bases respectively, with 23 bases between them. The CDR3 extends over 18 amino acids. CDR3 DNA sequence: TGTGCCAGCTCACCACTCGCGACCACAGGGTCCGCTCCTTATGGCTACACCTTC. Protein sequence: CASSPLATTGSAPYGYTF. The full variable domain, in which reference TRBV18 and TRBJ1-2 provide the parts outside the CDR3, is NAGVMQNPRHLVRRRGQEARLRCSPMKGHSHVYWYRQLPEEGLKFMVYLQKENIIDESGMPKERFSAEFPKEGPSILRIQQVVRGDSAAYFCASSPLATTGSAPYGYTFGSGTRLTVV.

The rearrangement links TRBV7-6 to TRBJ2-5; TRBD1 is a possible D gene (6 bases). The germline V gene has CDR1 SGHVS and CDR2 FNYEAQ. CDR3 length: 15 amino acids. V lost 1 base and J 2 bases, leaving 11 bases between the germline ends. The CDR3 DNA is TGTGCCAGCAGCTTAGTCCAAGGGGGACAAGAGACCCAGTACTTC. Amino acid sequence: CASSLVQGGQETQYF.

The chain uses TRBV19 and TRBJ2-7, with D perhaps TRBD2 (5 bases). The germline V gene has CDR1 LNHDA and CDR2 SQIVND (reference sequence). Trimming took 5 bases from V and 0 from J, leaving 11 bases between them. The CDR3 spans 14 residues. DNA of the CDR3: TGTGCCAGTAGTTCCTCAGGACTCTCCTACGAGCAGTACTTC. This encodes CASSSSGLSYEQYF.

The rearrangement links TRBV21-1 to TRBJ1-4; TRBD1 is taken as the D call from the table, unchecked against the DNA. TRBV21-1 constitutes a pseudogene. This CDR3 contains 16 residues. CDR3 region: CASRGKQESTNEKLFF. The DNA of the CDR3 is TGTGCCAGCAGGGGAAAACAGGAGTCAACTAATGAAAAACTGTTTTTT.

CDR3 bases: TGCGCCAGCAGGGATCCCGGGACTAGCGGGACCTATGAGCAGTTCTTC. This encodes CASRDPGTSGTYEQFF. The genes are TRBV10-2 and TRBJ2-1; 13 positions agree with TRBD2. J was trimmed by 8 bases and V by 6 bases; bases with no gene match: 10. Germline-derived CDR1 and CDR2 are WSHSY and SAAADI. This CDR3 has 16 residues.

The rearrangement joins TRBV19 to TRBJ1-4; 12 nucleotides agree with TRBD1. CDR3 length: 15 residues. J gave up 5 bases and V 9 bases, and 7 bases lay outside the gene matches. CDR1 and CDR2 from the germline V gene are LNHDA and SQIVND (reference sequence). CDR3 loop: CASRDRGRTNEKLFF. The CDR3 DNA reads as TGTGCCAGCCGGGACAGGGGGCGAACGAATGAAAAACTGTTTTTT.

This chain connects TRBV10-3 to TRBJ1-2; perhaps TRBD1 as D (5 bases). The CDR3 sequence is 13 residues long. CDR1 and CDR2 from the germline V gene are ENHRY and SYGVKD. V was shortened by 4 bases and J by 8 bases, with 14 bases between the two germline ends. CDR3 nucleotide sequence: TGTGCCATCAGTGCGAGCAGGGTGGCCGGCTACACCTTC. Encoded protein: CAISASRVAGYTF.

The chain couples TRBV24-1 to TRBJ2-5; 9 bases are shared with TRBD1. The trim removed 4 bases at V and 0 bases at J, leaving 2 bases unmatched. Germline loops: CDR1 KGHDR, CDR2 SFDVKD. This CDR3 region has 15 residues. CDR3 nucleotide sequence: TGTGCCACCAGTGACGGGACAGGGAACCAAGAGACCCAGTACTTC. As protein: CATSDGTGNQETQYF.

The J gene is TRBJ2-1, the V gene TRBV7-9; 7 bases are shared with TRBD1. The ends lost 8 bases at V and 0 bases at J; junction bases unmatched: 7. This CDR3 spans 15 amino acids. CDR1 SEHNR and CDR2 FQNEAQ come from the germline V gene (reference sequence). The CDR3 sequence: CASGTVSGSYNEQFF. DNA of the CDR3: TGTGCCAGCGGGACAGTTTCCGGCTCCTACAATGAGCAGTTCTTC.

This chain uses TRBV15 with TRBJ2-7; TRBD2 might be the D (5 bases). Germline V CDR1 and CDR2: LNHNV, YYDKDF (reference sequence). CDR3 size: 19 residues. V lost 4 bases and J 1 base, leaving 26 bases between the germline ends. The CDR3 loop reads CATSNRGPERPPRSYEQYF. The CDR3 DNA follows: TGTGCCACCAGCAACCGAGGGCCAGAGAGGCCTCCCCGATCCTACGAGCAGTACTTC.

The V gene is TRBV27, the J gene TRBJ2-1; 8 nucleotides align to TRBD2. This CDR3 has 16 residues. Germline values: CDR1 MNHEY, CDR2 SMNVEV (reference sequence). Unmatched junction bases numbered 11, after V lost 3 bases and J lost 7 bases. The CDR3 sequence: CASSFRGLAVPNEQFF. CDR3 nucleotide sequence: TGTGCCAGCAGTTTTCGCGGACTAGCTGTTCCTAATGAGCAGTTCTTC.

The chain employs TRBV15 and TRBJ2-2; D may be TRBD1 (5 bases). Germline V gene lookup returns CDR1 LNHNV and CDR2 YYDKDF (reference sequence). V was trimmed by 3 bases and J by 6 bases, leaving 11 bases between them. The CDR3 totals 14 residues. In DNA, the CDR3 is TGTGCCACCAGCAGCTCAGGGTTCGCCGGGGAGCTGTTTTTT. Its protein product is CATSSSGFAGELFF.